One and the same sample provided the 2 T cell receptor beta chains below, sequenced in a study of CD8 T cells in Susac syndrome. It was with random hexamers that roughly 0.45 to 1 ug RNA was reverse transcribed. TCRdb reprocessed the immunoSEQ multiplex PCR reads via MiXCR and lists one record per CDR3 protein. The sample consists of about 80,000 distinct CDR3 sequences, about 91% of them appearing once. The sample was CD8+ T cells from PBMCs. The receptors originated from a human donor with multiple sclerosis.

CDR3 bases: TGTGCCAGCAGTTCTGGGGGCAGCTATGGCTACACCTTC. Protein product: CASSSGGSYGYTF. The chain is built from TRBV6-5 and TRBJ1-2; possibly TRBD1 for D (6 bases). Between the trimmed V and J ends, which lost 4 bases and 4 bases, there was a span of 10 bases. The germline CDR1 and CDR2 sequences are MNHEY and SVGAGI. The CDR3 has 13 residues.

CDR3 loop: CASRPTGYRNQPQHF. CDR3 DNA sequence: TGTGCCAGCAGGCCGACAGGGTATCGCAATCAGCCCCAGCATTTT. The rearrangement links TRBV28 to TRBJ1-5; 7 bases match TRBD1. This CDR3 region has 15 residues. Germline loops: CDR1 MDHEN, CDR2 SYDVKM. V shed 6 bases and J 2 bases; nucleotides not matched to a gene: 7.